This T cell receptor (beta chain) was recovered during a study of blood T cell repertoires in COVID-19. Background on the study: Researchers got acute and convalescent COVID-19 samples from the United States, Italy and Spain. From T cells, B-cell-depleted T cells, or PBMCs came the material, which was cDNA or gDNA.

Germline V gene data show CDR1 as SGHRS and CDR2 as YFSETQ. This CDR3 spans 14 amino acids. J lost 5 bases, V lost 4 bases, and 5 bases had no gene match. Profiled with immunoSEQ multiplex PCR; TCRdb holds only in-frame clones, not every one. The data show about 220,000 clones, around 83% seen once. Followed longitudinally, the Seattle patients had been enrolled during active infection. This TCR derives from a woman between 65 and 79 years old with COVID-19, enrolled during active disease. Sample: peripheral blood. The gene calls are TRBV5-1 and TRBJ1-1; 10 nucleotides match TRBD1. The chain's CDR3 is CASSHGTGVTEAFF. CDR3 nucleotide sequence: TGCGCCAGCAGCCACGGGACAGGGGTTACTGAAGCTTTCTTT.